This section outlines one T cell receptor (beta chain) sequence together with its context. This sample stems from a study of shared clonotypes between healthy human individuals. Study as a whole: CD4 naive cells filled three plates per donor, CD4 memory three, CD8 naive two and CD8 memory one.

Original processing notes: Filtering differed for immunoSEQ, which gave only junction sequences without quality scores. Method: immunoSEQ multiplex PCR; TCRdb's copy keeps in-frame clones and lacks some. V and J calls and clone size follow that table, whereas D and trimming were derived from the DNA. The sample lists about 1.1 million clones; approximately 78% were seen once. This CDR3 has 16 amino acids. The germline CDR1 and CDR2 sequences are LGHNA and YNFKEQ. The junction had 12 bases not matched to a gene; V was cut back by 4 bases and J by 5 bases. The source material was memory CD4+ T cells from PBMCs. Subset: CD45RA-negative fraction. The chain uses TRBV4-2 and TRBJ2-5; 8 positions agree with TRBD2. The origin of this receptor is a man aged 18 to 30 in good health. Some clones in this sample may be carry-over from other donors' samples. The CDR3 coding sequence is TGTGCCAGCAGCCTTGGGGTAGCGGGATATAAGGAGACCCAGTACTTC. The encoded protein is CASSLGVAGYKETQYF.